These T cell receptor beta chains were read from a single sample in a study of cytomegalovirus exposure and HLA in healthy donors. Sequenced by immunoSEQ multiplex PCR; TCRdb stores in-frame clones only, minus some. The data show about 140,000 clones, 60% to 80% seen once. Sequences were obtained from PBMCs. The source is a woman aged 45 to 65 in good health and CMV-seronegative. CDR3s include the opening cysteine and the closing phenylalanine or tryptophan. The order of the fields is clone size, D gene, V gene, J gene, CDR3 protein, CDR3 DNA. A D gene is named only where the DNA matches it firmly. Size tells how often a clone was seen (once, few, many) or the class of an expanded clone, and some rows leave it out.

>-|TRBD1|TRBV5-1|TRBJ1-1
CASSLTGADTEAFF
TGCGCCAGCAGCTTAACAGGGGCAGACACTGAAGCTTTCTTT
>once|-|TRBV1|TRBJ1-1
CTSRRGGYAEAFF
TGCACCAGCAGGAGAGGAGGATACGCTGAAGCTTTCTTT
>-|TRBD2|TRBV9|TRBJ2-1
CASSVSGGAKNEQFF
TGTGCCAGCAGCGTTAGCGGGGGGGCGAAGAATGAGCAGTTCTTC
>-|TRBD1|TRBV5-4|TRBJ1-1
CASSRTGDTEAFF
TGTGCCAGCAGCCGGACAGGGGACACTGAAGCTTTCTTT
>once|-|TRBV5-1|TRBJ2-2
CASSLSQGSSGELFF
TGCGCCAGCAGCTTGAGCCAGGGTAGTAGCGGGGAGCTGTTTTTT
>-|TRBD1|TRBV4-1|TRBJ1-5
CASRATGEGNQPQHF
TGCGCCAGCAGGGCGACAGGGGAGGGCAATCAGCCCCAGCATTTT
>-|TRBD1|TRBV7-8|TRBJ1-6
CASSPGQDSPLHF
TGTGCCAGCAGCCCCGGACAGGATTCACCCCTCCACTTT
>once|TRBD2|TRBV7-9|TRBJ2-1
CASSSPLAGGHSEQFF
TGTGCCAGCAGCTCGCCCCTGGCGGGGGGGCATTCTGAGCAGTTCTTC
>-|-|TRBV5-1|TRBJ1-2
CASSFREGGWGGYTF
TGCGCCAGCAGTTTTCGGGAGGGAGGGTGGGGAGGCTACACCTTC
>-|-|TRBV11-3|TRBJ1-6
CASSLDRDTPGSYNSPLHF
TGTGCCAGCAGCTTAGATCGAGACACCCCAGGGTCCTATAATTCACCCCTCCACTTT
>-|-|TRBV21-1|TRBJ1-6
CASSKTKADRVGYNSPLHF
TGTGCCAGCAGCAAAACAAAGGCGGACAGGGTCGGCTATAATTCACCCCTCCACTTT
>-|TRBD1|TRBV5-6|TRBJ2-5
CASSVNSGTGVTQYF
TGTGCCAGCAGCGTAAATTCCGGGACAGGGGTAACCCAGTACTTC
>-|TRBD1|TRBV28|TRBJ1-4
CASSLKGANEKLFF
TGTGCCAGCAGTTTAAAGGGGGCGAATGAAAAACTGTTTTTT
>-|-|TRBV6-1|TRBJ2-3
CASSDPGNTDTQYF
TGTGCCAGCAGTGATCCGGGGAACACAGATACGCAGTATTTT
>-|TRBD1|TRBV7-9|TRBJ1-1
CASSARQGAKFEAFF
TGTGCCAGCAGCGCCAGACAGGGGGCGAAATTTGAAGCTTTCTTT
>-|TRBD2|TRBV10-3|TRBJ2-5
CAISEDPMSSGGTQYF
TGTGCCATCAGTGAGGATCCGATGTCATCGGGAGGGACCCAGTACTTC
>-|TRBD2|TRBV7-9|TRBJ2-1
CASSLGGLAGYNEQFF
TGTGCCAGCAGCTTAGGGGGACTAGCGGGATACAATGAGCAGTTCTTC
>-|TRBD2|TRBV2|TRBJ2-1
CASSEFLAGDNEQFF
TGTGCCAGCAGTGAGTTTCTAGCGGGGGACAATGAGCAGTTCTTC
>-|-|TRBV5-1|TRBJ2-5
CASSLDSQETQYF
TGCGCCAGCAGCTTGGACAGCCAAGAGACCCAGTACTTC
>-|-|TRBV30|TRBJ1-6
CAWSVQGFGDSPLHF
TGTGCCTGGAGTGTACAAGGTTTCGGGGATTCACCCCTCCACTTT
>-|-|TRBV7-3|TRBJ2-1
CASSLDRNEQFF
TGTGCCAGCAGCTTAGATCGGAATGAGCAGTTCTTC
>-|TRBD2|TRBV4-1|TRBJ2-2
CASSQGPGLAGVTNTGELFF
TGCGCCAGCAGCCAAGGCCCTGGACTAGCGGGGGTGACGAACACCGGGGAGCTGTTTTTT
>once|TRBD2|TRBV7-2|TRBJ2-1
CASSLSLAGGGFNEQFF
TGTGCCAGCAGCCTAAGCCTAGCGGGGGGCGGGTTTAATGAGCAGTTCTTC
>few|TRBD1|TRBV30|TRBJ1-5
CAWAGQENQPQHF
TGTGCCTGGGCGGGACAGGAAAATCAGCCCCAGCATTTT
>once|-|TRBV5-6|TRBJ1-5
CASSLNGQLSQPQHF
TGTGCCAGCAGCTTGAATGGGCAGCTCAGTCAGCCCCAGCATTTT
>-|-|TRBV6-5|TRBJ2-7
CASSRRGVSYEQYF
TGTGCCAGCAGCCGACGGGGAGTCTCCTACGAGCAGTACTTC
>-|-|TRBV2|TRBJ1-2
CASSEWQGISNYGYTF
TGTGCCAGCAGTGAGTGGCAGGGAATTTCTAACTATGGCTACACCTTC
>-|TRBD1|TRBV4-3|TRBJ2-1
CASSQNRGYNEQFF
TGCGCCAGCAGCCAAAACAGGGGGTACAATGAGCAGTTCTTC
>-|-|TRBV5-1|TRBJ1-4
CASSRDTRDLGEKLFF
TGCGCCAGCAGCCGGGACACCAGAGACCTCGGTGAAAAACTGTTTTTT
>-|-|TRBV4-2|TRBJ2-7
CASSHGGSYEQYF
TGTGCCAGCAGCCATGGCGGAAGCTACGAGCAGTACTTC
>-|-|TRBV4-2|TRBJ1-4
CASSQEVRGNEKLFF
TGTGCCAGCAGCCAAGAGGTCAGGGGTAATGAAAAACTGTTTTTT
>-|TRBD1|TRBV15|TRBJ1-4
CATSSLTGVLTNEKLFF
TGTGCCACCAGCAGCCTGACAGGGGTCCTCACTAATGAAAAACTGTTTTTT
>-|-|TRBV19|TRBJ1-3
CASSISALDTIYF
TGTGCCAGTAGTATATCCGCGCTGGACACCATATATTTT
>-|TRBD1|TRBV4-1|TRBJ1-2
CASSQVPRDRGPYGYTF
TGCGCCAGCAGCCAAGTTCCTCGGGACAGGGGGCCTTATGGCTACACCTTC
>few|-|TRBV4-3|TRBJ1-6
CASSQESTFDSPLHF
TGCGCCAGCAGCCAAGAAAGTACATTTGATTCACCCCTCCACTTT
>-|TRBD1|TRBV7-3|TRBJ2-5
CASSLTGGQGETQYF
TGTGCCAGCAGCTTAACGGGAGGACAGGGAGAGACCCAGTACTTC
>-|-|TRBV5-4|TRBJ1-6
CASSQGPGTSPLHF
TGTGCCAGCAGCCAGGGGCCAGGAACTTCACCCCTCCACTTT
>-|TRBD2|TRBV7-2|TRBJ2-1
CASTEGLAGTNEQFF
TGTGCCAGCACCGAAGGACTAGCGGGGACCAATGAGCAGTTCTTC
>-|-|TRBV2|TRBJ1-1
CASSSPGHQNTEAFF
TGTGCCAGCAGTAGTCCGGGACACCAGAACACTGAAGCTTTCTTT
>-|-|TRBV6-1|TRBJ2-7
CASSFTTGSSEQYF
TGTGCCAGCAGTTTTACGACAGGAAGCTCCGAGCAGTACTTC
>-|TRBD2|TRBV28|TRBJ2-4
CASSLGALAGGFKNIQYF
TGTGCCAGCAGTTTGGGGGCACTAGCGGGGGGTTTCAAAAACATTCAGTACTTC
>-|TRBD1|TRBV9|TRBJ1-2
CASSPGQGAYGYTF
TGTGCCAGCAGCCCAGGCCAGGGGGCGTATGGCTACACCTTC
>-|-|TRBV25-1|TRBJ1-2
CASSELDGYTF
TGTGCCAGCAGTGAATTAGATGGCTACACCTTC
>-|TRBD2|TRBV11-3|TRBJ2-7
CASSFQRGPYYEQYF
TGTGCCAGCAGCTTCCAGCGGGGGCCGTACTACGAGCAGTACTTC
>-|-|TRBV7-7|TRBJ2-1
CASSPGDAGTHEQFF
TGTGCTAGCAGCCCCGGGGACGCGGGGACTCATGAGCAGTTCTTC
>-|-|TRBV30|TRBJ1-1
CAWSEEGWAEAFF
TGTGCCTGGAGTGAGGAGGGGTGGGCTGAAGCTTTCTTT
>-|-|TRBV2|TRBJ2-2
CASKEALNTGELFF
TGTGCCAGCAAAGAGGCATTGAACACCGGGGAGCTGTTTTTT
>-|TRBD1|TRBV19|TRBJ1-5
CASSIDNRGLWDQPQHF
TGTGCCAGTAGTATAGATAACAGGGGGCTCTGGGATCAGCCCCAGCATTTT
>-|-|TRBV7-8|TRBJ2-3
CASSLDAGNTDTQYF
TGTGCCAGCAGCTTAGACGCCGGGAACACAGATACGCAGTATTTT
>-|TRBD2|TRBV7-3|TRBJ2-6
CASSLTGTSYSGANVLTF
TGTGCCAGCAGCTTAACTGGGACTAGCTATTCTGGGGCCAACGTCCTGACTTTC
>-|-|TRBV15|TRBJ1-1
CATSREQRWRNGQRKAFF
TGTGCCACCAGCAGAGAACAAAGATGGAGGAATGGACAGCGGAAAGCTTTCTTT